The 29 T cell receptor beta chains below were found in one sample sequenced in a study of blood T cell repertoires in COVID-19. Clones were read by immunoSEQ multiplex PCR, and TCRdb kept only the in-frame ones, dropping some. This sample carries 270,000 or so clones, approximately 91% of them seen once, and the ten largest clones take roughly 2%. What was sequenced was PBMCs or T cells enriched from blood (not recorded which). The receptors were sampled from a woman in her thirties or forties with acute COVID-19.

V and J are TRBV28 and TRBJ1-1; TRBD1 matches at 9 bases. In germline, CDR1 is MDHEN, CDR2 SYDVKM. Trimming cost V 3 bases and J 0 bases; bases outside gene matches: 5. This CDR3 region has 16 residues. For the CDR3, the DNA is TGTGCCAGCAGTTTCGCGACAGGGGGGATGAACACTGAAGCTTTCTTT. Translating it yields CASSFATGGMNTEAFF.

The chain joins TRBV18 to TRBJ1-3; TRBD1 matches at 9 bases. The CDR3 is 13 amino acids. Trimming at V came to 6 bases and at J to 4 bases, leaving 1 base not matched to a gene. Looked up from germline, CDR1 is KGHSH and CDR2 is LQKENI. The CDR3 loop is CASSGTGGNTIYF. The CDR3 DNA is TGTGCCAGCTCCGGGACAGGGGGAAACACCATATATTTT.

The CDR3, as DNA: TGTGCCAGCACCCCAGGGCTAGTACGGGCAACTAATGAAAAACTGTTTTTT. Amino acid sequence: CASTPGLVRATNEKLFF. V and J are TRBV7-3 and TRBJ1-4; tentative D call: TRBD1 (5 bases). This CDR3 spans 17 amino acids. V was cut by 7 bases and J by 0 bases, with 18 bases left in between. Germline V gene lookup returns CDR1 SGHTA and CDR2 FQGTGA.

The chain employs TRBV28 and TRBJ2-6, with TRBD1 matching 8 bases. In germline, CDR1 is MDHEN, CDR2 SYDVKM. The V gene end was trimmed by 2 bases and the J gene end by 4 bases; junction bases not matched to a gene: 4. CDR3 length equals 16 residues. Written as DNA, the CDR3 is TGTGCCAGCAGTTTACCGCAGGGGGCCGGGGCCAACGTCCTGACTTTC. It translates to CASSLPQGAGANVLTF.

The J gene is TRBJ2-7, the V gene TRBV20-1, with 7 bases lining up with TRBD1. V trimming: 3 bases; J trimming: 7 bases; junction bases outside the gene matches: 12. This CDR3 spans 14 amino acids. Germline CDR1 DFQATT, CDR2 SNEGSKA (reference sequence). This CDR3 is CSASLNRGPTEQYF. Here the CDR3 DNA reads TGCAGTGCTAGTCTGAACAGGGGTCCGACGGAGCAGTACTTC.

The chain employs TRBV6-5 and TRBJ2-7, with a tentative D call TRBD1 (5 bases). V was clipped by 7 bases and J by 3 bases, with 7 bases between them. The CDR3 totals 11 residues. Germline V lookup: CDR1 MNHEY, CDR2 SVGAGI. The CDR3 bases are TGTGCCAGCACCGGACACTACGAGCAGTACTTC. Translation gives CASTGHYEQYF.

The chain recombines TRBV29-1 with TRBJ2-2, with D tentatively TRBD1 (5 bases). Trimming left V 7 bases short and J 7 bases short, with 16 bases between. The CDR3 consists of 13 residues. Germline CDR1 and CDR2: SQVTM and ANQGSEA. As DNA, the CDR3 is TGCAGCGGTAGGGGCAGGGTAGACGGGGAGCTGTTTTTT. The encoded protein is CSGRGRVDGELFF.

The V and J genes are TRBV24-1 and TRBJ2-1, with TRBD2 identical over 14 bases. The ends lost 4 bases at V and 8 bases at J; junction bases unmatched: 3. The CDR3 length is 15 residues. CDR1 KGHDR and CDR2 SFDVKD come from the germline V gene. The CDR3 nucleotides are TGTGCCACCAGTGAAGGGACTAGCGGGAGCGATGAGCAGTTCTTC. Its translation is CATSEGTSGSDEQFF.

The rearrangement joins TRBV24-1 to TRBJ1-1; tentative D call: TRBD1 (5 bases). In germline, CDR1 is KGHDR, CDR2 SFDVKD. The CDR3 has 13 amino acids. Trimming took off 3 bases at V and 1 base at J, with 5 bases between the two ends. The DNA of the CDR3 is TGTGCCACCAGTGATGGACAGAACACTGAAGCTTTCTTT. Translating it yields CATSDGQNTEAFF.

A few counts support this clone. The chain is built from TRBV6-2 or TRBV6-3 and TRBJ2-7, with a possible D match to TRBD1 (5 bases). There are 12 residues in the CDR3. V was cut by 1 base and J by 5 bases, with 6 bases left in between. Germline CDR1 reads MNHEY; CDR2 reads SVGEGT. CDR3 nucleotide sequence: TGTGCCAGCAGTTACTTCAGGGACGAGCAGTACTTC. Protein: CASSYFRDEQYF.

The genes are TRBV7-8 and TRBJ1-4; possible D gene TRBD1, 6 bases. V lost 1 base and J 5 bases, leaving 14 bases between the germline ends. The CDR3 covers 16 residues. CDR1 and CDR2 (germline): SGHVS, FQNEAQ. CDR3 protein: CASSLDRRGDNEKLFF. Written as DNA, the CDR3 is TGTGCCAGCAGCTTAGATCGCAGGGGAGACAATGAAAAACTGTTTTTT.

V is TRBV21-1 and J is TRBJ1-1. TRBV21-1 is tagged as a pseudogene. The CDR3 runs to 15 residues. The CDR3 bases are TGTGCCAGCATGATCGTGGGGGGGTTACGCACTGAAGCTTTCTTT. Its protein product is CASMIVGGLRTEAFF.

This sequence joins TRBV7-2 and TRBJ2-6, with TRBD2 matching 7 bases. In germline, CDR1 is SGHTA, CDR2 FQGNSA. CDR3 length: 16 residues. The trim removed 0 bases at V and 3 bases at J, leaving 2 bases unmatched. CDR3 amino acids: CASSLAGGRGANVLTF. Written as DNA, the CDR3 is TGTGCCAGCAGCTTAGCGGGAGGGCGTGGGGCCAACGTCCTGACTTTC.

The chain couples TRBV15 to TRBJ2-7; 11 bases align to TRBD2. V lost 3 bases and J lost 5; bases outside the gene matches: 18. Germline V CDR1 and CDR2: LNHNV, YYDKDF (reference sequence). The CDR3 consists of 19 residues. The CDR3 spells CATSRDSGTSGVRGHEQYF. DNA for the CDR3: TGTGCCACCAGCAGGGATAGTGGGACTAGCGGCGTGAGGGGCCACGAGCAGTACTTC.

The chain links TRBV19 to TRBJ1-2; D is ambiguous. In germline, CDR1 is LNHDA, CDR2 SQIVND (reference sequence). This CDR3 has 14 amino acids. V was shortened by 5 bases and J by 0 bases, with 10 bases between the two germline ends. DNA of the CDR3: TGTGCCAGTAGTTCTGGACTGCCTAACTATGGCTACACCTTC. Its protein product is CASSSGLPNYGYTF. Together with reference TRBV19 and TRBJ1-2, the CDR3 gives the full variable domain: DGGITQSPKYLFRKEGQNVTLSCEQNLNHDAMYWYRQDPGQGLRLIYYSQIVNDFQKGDIAEGYSVSREKKESFPLTVTSAQKNPTAFYLCASSSGLPNYGYTFGSGTRLTVV.

The chain recombines TRBV19 with TRBJ2-2, with 7 bases lining up with TRBD2. The CDR3 extends over 18 amino acids. Germline CDR1 is LNHDA and CDR2 is SQIVND (reference sequence). With 0 bases clipped from V and 3 bases from J, the junction kept 10 bases outside the gene matches. The DNA of the CDR3 is TGTGCCAGTAGTATAGATCTTGGGGGGGTAGGGCACACCGGGGAGCTGTTTTTT. This gives the protein CASSIDLGGVGHTGELFF.

This clone showed up just once. The chain couples TRBV5-1 to TRBJ1-4; perhaps TRBD1 as D (5 bases). The V gene lost 5 bases and the J gene lost 0 bases, with 11 bases spanning the gap. This CDR3 region has 15 residues. Germline CDR1 and CDR2: SGHRS and YFSETQ. The chain's CDR3 is CASRLTVATNEKLFF. Written as DNA, the CDR3 is TGCGCCAGCAGGCTGACAGTTGCAACTAATGAAAAACTGTTTTTT.

This rearrangement joins TRBV6-2 or TRBV6-3 to TRBJ2-7, with a tentative D call TRBD2 (5 bases). Per the germline V gene, CDR1 is MNHEY and CDR2 is SVGEGT. The CDR3 has 12 residues. V was cut by 5 bases and J by 6 bases, with 11 bases left in between. The CDR3 region has the DNA TGTGCCAGCAGTAAACCCCGGGGCGAGCAGTACTTC. Protein sequence: CASSKPRGEQYF.

The chain joins TRBV11-2 to TRBJ2-6; D gene unclear. This CDR3 is 14 amino acids long. From germline, CDR1 is SGHAT and CDR2 FQNNGV. The V end lost 5 bases, the J end lost 0 bases, and 5 bases lay between the germline ends. The CDR3 DNA reads TGTGCCAGCAGCCCACACTCTGGGGCCAACGTCCTGACTTTC. Translation: CASSPHSGANVLTF. The full variable domain, with the rest looked up from reference TRBV11-2 and TRBJ2-6, is EAGVAQSPRYKIIEKRQSVAFWCNPISGHATLYWYQQILGQGPKLLIQFQNNGVVDDSQLPKDRFSAERLKGVDSTLKIQPAKLEDSAVYLCASSPHSGANVLTFGAGSRLTVL.

The gene calls are TRBV5-5 and TRBJ2-3; D is possibly TRBD2 (7 bases). With 4 bases removed from V and 4 bases from J, the gap between germline ends came to 16 bases. Germline values: CDR1 SGHKS, CDR2 YYEKEE (reference sequence). CDR3 length: 15 residues. CDR3 sequence (DNA): TGTGCCAGCAGCACAGGGAGGGGGTCGGCAGATACGCAGTATTTT. Its translation is CASSTGRGSADTQYF.

V gene TRBV5-1 combines with J gene TRBJ1-4; 7 bases map to TRBD1. CDR3 length equals 16 residues. Trimming removed 4 bases from V and 8 bases from J; junction bases left unmatched: 14. From germline, CDR1 is SGHRS and CDR2 YFSETQ. The CDR3 DNA follows: TGCGCCAGCAGCCCCCCCCTAGGGACAGCCGGCGAAAAACTGTTTTTT. Its protein product is CASSPPLGTAGEKLFF.

The rearrangement uses TRBV9 and TRBJ1-6; 9 bases are a match to TRBD1. Germline V gene lookup returns CDR1 SGDLS and CDR2 YYNGEE. The CDR3 has 18 residues. Losses at the gene ends were 2 bases for V and 0 bases for J; bases not matched to a gene: 6. CDR3 residues: CASSVTPGQGSYNSPLHF. The DNA for the CDR3 is TGTGCCAGCAGCGTTACTCCGGGACAGGGCTCCTATAATTCACCCCTCCACTTT.

V usage is TRBV3-1 (or the pseudogene TRBV3-2) and J usage is TRBJ2-3; 11 nucleotides align to TRBD2. The CDR3 extends over 15 amino acids. The V segment lost 4 bases and the J segment 3 bases; nucleotides outside the gene matches: 3. Germline CDR1 LGHDT, CDR2 YNNKEL (reference sequence). CDR3 protein: CASSLTSGRTDTQYF. In nucleotides, the CDR3 is TGTGCCAGCAGCCTAACTAGCGGGAGAACAGATACGCAGTATTTT.

The chain has TRBV24-1 and TRBJ1-2, with 8 positions matching TRBD1. The germline V gene has CDR1 KGHDR and CDR2 SFDVKD. CDR3 length: 14 residues. V gave up 4 bases and J gave up 8 bases; unmatched junction bases: 8. The CDR3 spells CATSDSGQDGGYTF. The CDR3 DNA reads as TGTGCCACCAGTGACTCGGGACAGGACGGAGGCTACACCTTC.

The rearrangement uses TRBV5-1 and TRBJ2-7, with 9 nucleotides matching TRBD1. The CDR3 contains 14 residues. CDR1 is SGHRS and CDR2 is YFSETQ in the germline V gene. The V gene end was trimmed by 6 bases and the J gene end by 6 bases; junction bases not matched to a gene: 10. The CDR3 is CASMPRQGVSEQYF. The CDR3 DNA follows: TGCGCCAGCATGCCTCGACAGGGGGTGAGCGAGCAGTACTTC.

The rearrangement joins TRBV19 to TRBJ1-3, with a tentative D call TRBD1 (5 bases). The CDR3 runs 15 residues. The germline V and J ends were trimmed by 5 bases and 4 bases, with 15 bases remaining between them. Looked up from germline, CDR1 is LNHDA and CDR2 is SQIVND (reference sequence). The DNA of the CDR3 is TGTGCCAGTAGTTGGACACACGAAGTCGGAAACACCATATATTTT. Its protein product is CASSWTHEVGNTIYF.

This chain uses TRBV27 with TRBJ2-3; 14 bases are shared with TRBD2. Germline trimming cut 4 bases from V and 2 bases from J; bases unmatched to any gene: 11. This CDR3 has 19 amino acids. Germline V gene lookup returns CDR1 MNHEY and CDR2 SMNVEV (reference sequence). CDR3 amino acids: CASSSGLAGAFRLTDTQYF. The CDR3 nucleotides read TGTGCCAGCAGTTCGGGACTAGCGGGGGCCTTCCGCCTCACAGATACGCAGTATTTT.

J is TRBJ2-7 and V is TRBV28; D not certain. The germline V gene has CDR1 MDHEN and CDR2 SYDVKM. This CDR3 comprises 11 residues. V was shortened by 8 bases and J by 5 bases, with 10 bases between the two germline ends. Here the CDR3 DNA reads TGTGCCAGCTCTTCCCAGGACGAGCAGTACTTC. Encoded protein: CASSSQDEQYF.

This clone has only one observation. V is TRBV25-1 and J is TRBJ1-2; 7 bases fit TRBD1. The CDR3 spans 14 residues. Losses at the gene ends were 2 bases for V and 7 bases for J; bases not matched to a gene: 7. Germline V gene data show CDR1 as MGHDK and CDR2 as SYGVNS. The CDR3 region is CASSEQTGISGYTF. CDR3 bases: TGTGCCAGCAGTGAACAGACAGGGATTAGTGGCTACACCTTC.